These 17 T cell receptor beta chains were all obtained from the same sample, sequenced in a study of T cells after yellow fever vaccination. TCRdb recomputed calls from the 5' RACE reads with MiXCR, one row per CDR3 protein. The table shows around 350,000 distinct CDR3 sequences, with 6.2% occurring only once. The sequenced sample was PBMCs, obtained 5 days after the yellow fever booster vaccination. The receptor source for this set is a man in his thirties or forties who received the YFV17D yellow fever vaccine.

This clonotype came up many times. The chain has TRBV7-3 and TRBJ2-7; D may match TRBD1 or TRBD2 (5 bases each). Germline V CDR1 and CDR2: SGHTA, FQGTGA. The length of the CDR3 is 15 residues. With 5 bases removed from V and 0 bases from J, the gap between germline ends came to 14 bases. This chain's CDR3 is CASSIYSGASYEQYF. Written as DNA, the CDR3 is TGTGCCAGCAGCATCTACTCCGGGGCCTCCTACGAGCAGTACTTC. The whole variable domain, remainder taken from reference TRBV7-3 and TRBJ2-7, is GAGVSQTPSNKVTEKGKYVELRCDPISGHTALYWYRQSLGQGPEFLIYFQGTGAADDSGLPNDRFFAVRPEGSVSTLKIQRTERGDSAVYLCASSIYSGASYEQYFGPGTRLTVT.

This clonotype was counted only a few times. This sequence joins TRBV5-8 and TRBJ2-3, with 9 bases lining up with TRBD1. Germline CDR1 and CDR2: SGHTS and YDEGEE. V shed 3 bases and J 2 bases; nucleotides not matched to a gene: 7. CDR3 length: 16 residues. DNA of the CDR3: TGTGCCAGCAGCTCTGGACAGGGGCCATACACAGATACGCAGTATTTT. Its protein product is CASSSGQGPYTDTQYF.

The rearrangement uses TRBV7-6 and TRBJ2-5; 7 bases line up with TRBD1. Unmatched junction bases numbered 11, after V lost 5 bases and J lost 2 bases. There are 16 residues in the CDR3. Germline values: CDR1 SGHVS, CDR2 FNYEAQ. In nucleotides, the CDR3 is TGTGCCAGCAGCACCGACTTAGACAGGGCGCAAGAGACCCAGTACTTC. Its translation is CASSTDLDRAQETQYF. Complete variable domain (other parts from reference TRBV7-6 and TRBJ2-5): GAGVSQSPRYKVTKRGQDVALRCDPISGHVSLYWYRQALGQGPEFLTYFNYEAQQDKSGLPNDRFSAERPEGSISTLTIQRTEQRDSAMYRCASSTDLDRAQETQYFGPGTRLLVL.

For this clonotype: One junction end does not reproduce the germline sequence, and a read error may be involved. V usage is TRBV9 and J usage is TRBJ2-1; D might be TRBD2 (6 bases). This CDR3 is 11 amino acids long. The germline CDR1 and CDR2 sequences are SGDLS and YYNGEE. The DNA for the CDR3 is TGTGCCAGCAACTCGGGGGATGAGCAGCTCTTC. Its translation is CASNSGDEQLF.

The chain recombines TRBV4-3 with TRBJ2-5; D unclear. Germline V gives CDR1 LGHNA, CDR2 YSLEER. This CDR3 region has 17 residues. V shed 1 base and J shed 5 bases, with 20 bases lying between them. CDR3 sequence: CASSQGAPGTAQETQYF. The CDR3 DNA reads TGCGCCAGCAGCCAAGGCGCACCCGGAACCGCCCAGGAGACCCAGTACTTC.

The gene calls are TRBV9 and TRBJ2-1; perhaps TRBD2 as D (6 bases). V lost 4 bases and J 6 bases, leaving 11 bases between the germline ends. Per the germline V gene, CDR1 is SGDLS and CDR2 is YYNGEE. The CDR3 is 13 residues long. DNA of the CDR3: TGTGCCAGCAGCCCGCGGGGACTCAATGAGCAGTTCTTC. Protein: CASSPRGLNEQFF.

The V call is TRBV10-3, the J call TRBJ2-7, with D possibly matching TRBD1 (6 bases). The CDR3 has 13 residues. V lost 3 bases to trimming and J lost 2 bases, with 8 bases between them. The germline gives CDR1 ENHRY, CDR2 SYGVKD. The CDR3 DNA reads TGTGCCATCAGTGATCGGGACACCTACGAGCAGTACTTC. Translating gives CAISDRDTYEQYF.

This clonotype came up many times. The rearrangement joins TRBV5-1 to TRBJ2-7; the match to TRBD1 covers 9 bases. This CDR3 has 14 residues. Germline loops: CDR1 SGHRS, CDR2 YFSETQ. V was clipped by 0 bases and J by 7 bases; unmatched bases: 5. CDR3 DNA sequence: TGCGCCAGCAGCTTGGGACAGGGGGTGGGGGAGCAGTACTTC. Protein product: CASSLGQGVGEQYF. Drawing the rest from reference TRBV5-1 and TRBJ2-7, the complete variable domain is KAGVTQTPRYLIKTRGQQVTLSCSPISGHRSVSWYQQTPGQGLQFLFEYFSETQRNKGNFPGRFSGRQFSNSRSEMNVSTLELGDSALYLCASSLGQGVGEQYFGPGTRLTVT.

This clonotype came up a few times. The chain couples TRBV6-2 or TRBV6-3 to TRBJ2-2; possibly TRBD1 or TRBD2 for D (6 bases each). In germline, CDR1 is MNHEY, CDR2 SVGEGT. The CDR3 contains 17 residues. V was shortened by 5 bases and J by 1 base, with 17 bases between the two germline ends. The CDR3 loop is CASSHWRDIKNTGELFF. The CDR3, as DNA: TGTGCCAGCAGTCATTGGCGGGACATCAAGAACACCGGGGAGCTGTTTTTT.

There are many counts of this clonotype. CDR3 nucleotides: TGTGCCAGCAGCTTAGTTTTGTACAATGAGCAGTTCTTC. It yields the protein CASSLVLYNEQFF. The gene calls are TRBV7-2 and TRBJ2-1; D call uncertain. CDR3 length equals 13 residues. The germline V and J ends were trimmed by 1 base and 4 bases, with 5 bases remaining between them. CDR1 SGHTA and CDR2 FQGNSA come from the germline V gene.

This clonotype showed up just a few times. This chain joins TRBV6-4 and TRBJ2-1, with D unresolved. V shed 10 bases and J shed 0 bases, with 10 bases lying between them. The CDR3 is 13 residues long. Germline lookup yields CDR1 MRHNA and CDR2 SNTAGT. The CDR3: CATAKSSYNEQFF. CDR3 bases: TGTGCCACCGCAAAGAGCTCCTACAATGAGCAGTTCTTC.

The chain is built from TRBV27 and TRBJ2-1; 13 nucleotides align to TRBD2. CDR1 and CDR2 from the germline V gene are MNHEY and SMNVEV (reference sequence). With V trimmed by 2 bases and J by 7 bases, 5 bases remained unmatched. CDR3 size: 16 residues. The CDR3 here is CASSLEGLAGDNEQFF. DNA for the CDR3: TGTGCCAGCAGTTTAGAAGGACTAGCGGGAGATAATGAGCAGTTCTTC.

This clonotype was seen repeatedly, ten times or more. J is TRBJ2-1 and V is TRBV20-1; either TRBD1 or TRBD2 may fit D (5 bases each). Germline CDR1 reads DFQATT; CDR2 reads SNEGSKA (reference sequence). CDR3 size: 15 residues. The V end lost 2 bases, the J end lost 7 bases, and 18 bases lay between the germline ends. As DNA, the CDR3 is TGCAGTGCTAGAAATCCGGGGCCCACCGGTAATGAGCAGTTCTTC. Translation gives CSARNPGPTGNEQFF.

This clonotype was observed a few times. The CDR3 reads CASSPTVGELFF. CDR3 nucleotides: TGTGCCAGCAGCCCGACTGTCGGGGAGCTGTTTTTT. The chain is built from TRBV7-8 and TRBJ2-2; D uncertain. The CDR3 length is 12 residues. The V end was cut by 5 bases, the J end by 7 bases, with 8 bases between. Germline CDR1 and CDR2: SGHVS and FQNEAQ.

This clonotype was seen many times. The chain uses TRBV18 and TRBJ1-1, with D maybe TRBD1 (6 bases). CDR1 is KGHSH and CDR2 is LQKENI in the germline V gene. This CDR3 is 15 amino acids long. V was clipped by 1 base and J by 1 base, with 10 bases between them. Written as DNA, the CDR3 is TGTGCCAGCTCACCACGGGGACACCGGAACACTGAAGCTTTCTTT. Protein sequence: CASSPRGHRNTEAFF.

This clonotype was seen many times. J is TRBJ2-3 and V is TRBV20-1; a possible D gene is TRBD2 (6 bases). V lost 1 base and J 5 bases, leaving 13 bases between the germline ends. The CDR3 is made up of 14 amino acids. From germline, CDR1 is DFQATT and CDR2 SNEGSKA (reference sequence). CDR3 sequence: CSARAGGPRDTQYF. CDR3 nucleotide sequence: TGCAGTGCTAGAGCCGGAGGGCCCCGAGATACGCAGTATTTT.

V usage is TRBV23-1 and J usage is TRBJ2-4; D uncertain. TRBV23-1 is identified as an open reading frame with a role that is uncertain. The CDR3 extends over 17 amino acids. Deletions cut 2 bases from V and 0 bases from J, with 14 bases between. CDR3 DNA: TGCGCCAGCAGTCAACCAGTCGTTTTCCTAGCCAAAAACATTCAGTACTTC. Translation: CASSQPVVFLAKNIQYF.